A single sample is the source of the 3 T cell receptor beta chains below, sequenced in a study of T-cell memory formation after mild COVID-19. TCRdb fed the 5' RACE reads into MiXCR, producing one record per CDR3 protein. The sample has 450,000 or so distinct CDR3 sequences; about 23% are singletons. The sequenced sample was PBMCs or a T cell subset sorted from them (not recorded which). Receptors were obtained from an adult woman who had mild COVID-19 (a few samples of this study predate the infection). Cell type and time point are not known.

The J gene is TRBJ2-1, the V gene TRBV4-2, with TRBD2 matching over 7 bases. The J segment lost 2 bases and the V segment lost 5 bases, leaving 9 bases of the junction unmatched. CDR3 length: 16 amino acids. CDR1 is LGHNA and CDR2 is YNFKEQ in the germline V gene. This chain's CDR3 is CASSYKTGGTYNEQFF. In DNA, the CDR3 is TGTGCCAGCAGCTACAAGACGGGGGGAACCTACAATGAGCAGTTCTTC.

The chain joins TRBV29-1 to TRBJ2-3, with 8 bases matching TRBD1. Unmatched junction bases numbered 12, after V lost 5 bases and J lost 5 bases. The CDR3 consists of 15 residues. CDR1 and CDR2 (germline): SQVTM, ANQGSEA. The CDR3 DNA follows: TGCAGCGTTCCGTCCGGACAGGGATTTTTAGATACGCAGTATTTT. It codes for CSVPSGQGFLDTQYF.

The CDR3 bases are TGTGCCAGCAGCTTAATCCCAGGGGCGACGCGGCAAGAGACCCAGTACTTC. Amino acids: CASSLIPGATRQETQYF. The chain links TRBV7-3 to TRBJ2-5; possible D gene TRBD1, 6 bases. The CDR3 sequence is 17 residues long. CDR1 and CDR2 from the germline V gene are SGHTA and FQGTGA. V shed 1 base and J shed 2 bases, with 17 bases lying between them.